The 14 T cell receptor beta chains presented below share a single source sample, sequenced in a study of beta chain features in type 1 diabetes. Expressed TCRB transcripts were sequenced, since all the RNA that had been isolated was reverse transcribed. Libraries were prepared by immunoSEQ multiplex PCR; TCRdb keeps only in-frame clonotypes and omits some of them. This table holds about 290,000 clones, under 8.5% found once. Sequencing was performed on central memory CD4+ T cells from blood. All receptors come from a young woman in good health.

The gene calls are TRBV5-6 and TRBJ2-3; D may correspond to TRBD1 or TRBD2 (6 bases each). Trimming cost V 9 bases and J 0 bases, with 11 bases left between them. This CDR3 spans 13 amino acids. Per germline, CDR1 SGHDT and CDR2 YYEEEE. CDR3: CATGARSTDTQYF. The CDR3 DNA is TGTGCCACGGGGGCGAGGAGCACAGATACGCAGTATTTT.

As to this clone: The sample holds other DNA sequences that translate to the same CDR3. Here the CDR3 reads CASSFGTEAFF. The CDR3, as DNA: TGTGCCAGCAGTTTTGGGACTGAAGCTTTCTTT. The chain links TRBV28 to TRBJ1-1; D not resolved. The germline V gene has CDR1 MDHEN and CDR2 SYDVKM. Between the trimmed V and J ends, which lost 3 bases and 5 bases, there was a span of 4 bases. The CDR3 consists of 11 residues.

This sequence joins TRBV4-1 and TRBJ2-1; the D is unclear. V lost 2 bases and J 3 bases, leaving 5 bases between the germline ends. This CDR3 has 13 residues. In germline, CDR1 is MGHRA, CDR2 YSYEKL. The CDR3 sequence is CASSQSYYNEQFF. The CDR3 DNA is TGCGCCAGCAGCCAATCTTACTACAATGAGCAGTTCTTC.

V usage is TRBV28 and J usage is TRBJ2-7; the D is unclear. V was clipped by 5 bases and J by 3 bases, with 8 bases between them. This CDR3 is 12 amino acids long. Germline lookup yields CDR1 MDHEN and CDR2 SYDVKM. The CDR3 loop reads CASSLEYYEQYF. CDR3 coding DNA: TGTGCCAGCAGTCTTGAATACTACGAGCAGTACTTC. Looking up the rest from reference TRBV28 and TRBJ2-7 gives the full variable domain: DVKVTQSSRYLVKRTGEKVFLECVQDMDHENMFWYRQDPGLGLRLIYFSYDVKMKEKGDIPEGYSVSREKKERFSLILESASTNQTSMYLCASSLEYYEQYFGPGTRLTVT.

This clone has just a few counts. V is TRBV19 and J is TRBJ1-3; D remains unclear. The germline V and J ends were trimmed by 3 bases and 5 bases, with 5 bases remaining between them. The length of the CDR3 is 12 residues. Per the germline V gene, CDR1 is LNHDA and CDR2 is SQIVND (reference sequence). The CDR3 coding sequence is TGTGCCAGTAGTATTGGTAGAAACACCATATATTTT. Translated, it gives CASSIGRNTIYF.

This clone has a handful of counts. The chain couples TRBV29-1 to TRBJ2-7; D call uncertain. CDR3 size: 11 residues. CDR1 is SQVTM and CDR2 is ANQGSEA in the germline V gene. V lost 4 bases to trimming and J lost 2 bases, with 6 bases between them. This chain's CDR3 is CSVVGTYEQYF. CDR3 sequence (DNA): TGCAGCGTTGTGGGTACCTACGAGCAGTACTTC.

As to this clone: The identical CDR3 is also encoded by other nucleotide sequences in the sample. This sequence joins TRBV29-1 and TRBJ2-3; D gene unclear. In germline, CDR1 is SQVTM, CDR2 ANQGSEA. The CDR3 runs to 12 residues. Trimming removed 3 bases from V and 3 bases from J, with 7 bases in between. In DNA, the CDR3 is TGCAGCGTTGAGGCTGTTACAGATACGCAGTATTTT. Amino acid sequence: CSVEAVTDTQYF.

This clone was detected a few times. The chain links TRBV23-1 to TRBJ1-5; 7 bases are shared with TRBD1. TRBV23-1 is designated an ORF whose function remains uncertain. The CDR3 is 21 residues long. V shed 4 bases, J shed 3 bases, and the junction held 24 bases outside the gene matches. CDR3 coding DNA: TGCGCCAGCAGTCGCCGGACGGACAGGCGAAAACTGGACCTCCACAATCAGCCCCAGCATTTT. Translation gives CASSRRTDRRKLDLHNQPQHF.

This clone was observed a handful of times. Written as DNA, the CDR3 is TGCAGTGTCGACACGATCGGTGGCTACACCTTC. As protein: CSVDTIGGYTF. The chain combines TRBV20-1 with TRBJ1-2; D unclear. V shed 7 bases and J shed 7 bases, with 13 bases lying between them. The CDR3 covers 11 residues. CDR1 and CDR2 (germline): DFQATT, SNEGSKA (reference sequence).

This clone has a handful of counts. V gene TRBV28 combines with J gene TRBJ1-2; TRBD1 agrees at 7 bases. The germline gives CDR1 MDHEN, CDR2 SYDVKM. The CDR3 is made up of 12 amino acids. The V and J ends lost 8 bases and 2 bases, in that order; junction bases with no gene match: 2. The CDR3 DNA is TGTGCCAGCGGGGACAGAAACTATGGCTACACCTTC. As protein: CASGDRNYGYTF.

This clone appeared many times. This chain joins TRBV29-1 and TRBJ2-3; 7 nucleotides line up with TRBD1. The CDR3 has 15 amino acids. V was pared by 3 bases and J by 2 bases, with 8 bases of the junction left unmatched. The V gene's germline CDR1 is SQVTM and CDR2 ANQGSEA. CDR3 protein: CSVDPWDSLTDTQYF. The CDR3 nucleotides read TGCAGCGTTGACCCCTGGGACAGTCTCACAGATACGCAGTATTTT.

The rearrangement links TRBV28 to TRBJ2-7; D is uncertain. Trimming cost V 3 bases and J 0 bases, with 3 bases left between them. The CDR3 has 12 amino acids. Germline CDR1 is MDHEN and CDR2 is SYDVKM. CDR3 DNA: TGTGCCAGCAGTTTGAGCTCCTACGAGCAGTACTTC. Protein: CASSLSSYEQYF.

This clone was detected a few times. V and J are TRBV18 and TRBJ1-6; D call uncertain. This CDR3 region has 15 residues. The V gene lost 3 bases and the J gene lost 8 bases, with 14 bases spanning the gap. Germline V gene data show CDR1 as KGHSH and CDR2 as LQKENI. As DNA, the CDR3 is TGTGCCAGCTCACCTGCGATGATATTGGATTCACCCCTCCACTTT. Translation: CASSPAMILDSPLHF.

This clone has only a few counts. The V call is TRBV16, the J call TRBJ2-7; D gene uncertain. The V end was cut by 2 bases, the J end by 3 bases, with 17 bases between. This CDR3 region has 16 residues. Germline V CDR1 and CDR2: KGHSY, FQNENV. This CDR3 is CASSQGRSRASYEQYF. The DNA of the CDR3 is TGTGCCAGCAGCCAAGGTCGGAGTAGAGCGAGCTACGAGCAGTACTTC.